This TCR beta chain derives from a study of blood T cell repertoires in COVID-19 (TCRdb year 2020). A note on the overall study: Samples covering the acute and convalescent phases of COVID-19 were provided by collaborators in the United States, Italy and Spain. The repertoires were made available in a free public database intended to serve as a resource for research on the immune response to SARS-CoV-2. Where available, HLA class I and class II types were obtained from metadata supplied by the sample provider rather than from assay-based typing. The samples were drawn from the first 160 participants of the ongoing ImmuneRACE study and from 950 to 1,500 subjects provided by 6 global collaborators. Sample metadata almost always included a de-identified subject ID, COVID-19 status, age in years and sex. The material from the prospective study consisted of cDNA or gDNA derived from T cells, B-cell-depleted T cells, or PBMCs. Deeply sampled blood TCRbeta repertoires from subjects exposed to, actively infected with, or recovered from COVID-19 were included in the dataset.

TCRbeta CDR3 regions were amplified from genomic DNA using the immunoSEQ Assay, a bias-controlled multiplex PCR. Per the authors' processing: The number of nucleated cells in each sample was estimated from the amplification of reference gene primers within the assay. Sequence reads were collapsed and filtered to measure the absolute abundance of every unique TCRbeta CDR3 rearrangement. For each sample, productive Simpson clonality was calculated as the square root of Simpson's diversity index over productive rearrangements. TCRdb re-hosts the immuneACCESS table, in-frame sequences only. Its copies lack some clones; in the studies checked, an unresolved V gene accounts for under half of them, and the cause for the rest is not known. The V and J calls and clone size were taken over from that table, and D and trimming were inferred from the DNA. Counted in this sample were about 270,000 clones; less than 90% of them appeared once. Approximately 4% of the sample lies in the top ten.

With respect to this clone: Its binding antigen is unknown. Within one base of it there is no much larger clone, and no base qualities were kept.

Broad study findings and their caveats: Clinical and demographic metadata were provided uncurated, with the amount varying by source and participant.

The CDR3, cysteine through phenylalanine, is 13 amino acids long. The only DNA kept is the CDR3, 39 bases in frame from the first base. The V end loses 6 bases and the J end loses 0 bases, and a stretch of 7 bases separates them. The CDR1 and CDR2 encoded by the germline V gene are SNHLY and FYNNEI. Another Seattle source contributed samples from volunteer blood donors who had recovered from COVID-19. Whole blood was collected in K2EDTA tubes by collaborating institutions according to the institutions' own protocols. For TCRbeta analysis, collaborators shipped samples in one of three forms: frozen whole blood, isolated PBMCs, or DNA extracted from either of those sample types.

Material for sequencing was peripheral blood. The chain links TRBV2 with TRBJ2-3; the D region possibly corresponds to TRBD1 (6 bases align). This clonotype was obtained from a man in his fifties or sixties who had recovered from COVID-19. In nucleotide form, the sequence is TGTGCCAGCAGGACAGGCAGCACAGATACGCAGTATTTT. The resulting protein is CASRTGSTDTQYF.